One sample yielded the 11 T cell receptor beta chains listed below, sequenced in a study of blood T cell repertoires in COVID-19. Only in-frame clones appear in the TCRdb table, and some are missing; sequencing was by immunoSEQ multiplex PCR. The sample contains about 260,000 clones, 82% of which appear only once. What was sequenced was peripheral blood. These receptors all stem from a woman older than 75 with acute or convalescent COVID-19.

This rearrangement joins TRBV7-2 to TRBJ1-1; 7 positions agree with TRBD1. Germline V gene sequence: CDR1 SGHTA, CDR2 FQGNSA. With V trimmed by 4 bases and J by 4 bases, 9 bases remained unmatched. The CDR3 is 15 residues long. The DNA for the CDR3 is TGTGCCAGCAGCTCCACACAGGGGCGAGGCACTGAAGCTTTCTTT. Its protein product is CASSSTQGRGTEAFF.

This rearrangement joins TRBV19 to TRBJ1-1; perhaps TRBD1 as D (5 bases). CDR1 is LNHDA and CDR2 is SQIVND in the germline V gene (reference sequence). V lost 7 bases to trimming and J lost 0 bases, with 18 bases between them. The CDR3 is 16 residues long. The CDR3 DNA follows: TGTGCCAGTACCAAGAGGGGCGGGGCGTTGAACACTGAAGCTTTCTTT. This sequence encodes CASTKRGGALNTEAFF.

J is TRBJ2-7 and V is TRBV11-3; a possible D gene is TRBD2 (5 bases). Trimming pared 5 bases from V and 2 bases from J, leaving 16 bases between. The CDR3 has 15 residues. Germline V lookup: CDR1 SGHNT, CDR2 YENEEA. The CDR3 region has the DNA TGTGCCAGCAGCCCCGACGAAGGGAGAGCCTACGAGCAGTACTTC. It specifies CASSPDEGRAYEQYF.

Only one count was recorded for this clone. The gene calls are TRBV29-1 and TRBJ2-7; possible D gene TRBD1, 7 bases. Germline V gene sequence: CDR1 SQVTM, CDR2 ANQGSEA. The CDR3 runs 12 residues. V was trimmed by 6 bases and J by 3 bases, leaving 12 bases between them. The CDR3 reads CSVGGQDYEQYF. DNA for the CDR3: TGCAGCGTGGGAGGACAGGACTACGAGCAGTACTTC.

This clone appeared a few times. This chain connects TRBV27 to TRBJ1-5; weak D call: TRBD1 (6 bases). Trimming left V 5 bases short and J 11 bases short, with 16 bases between. CDR1 MNHEY and CDR2 SMNVEV come from the germline V gene (reference sequence). This CDR3 contains 13 residues. CDR3 sequence reads: CASSLKGVRAQHF. CDR3 sequence (DNA): TGTGCCAGCAGTCTAAAGGGGGTGAGGGCCCAGCATTTT.

There are a few counts of this clone. V gene TRBV5-6 combines with J gene TRBJ2-5; D unresolved. The V and J ends lost 0 bases and 2 bases respectively, with 8 bases between them. Germline V lookup: CDR1 SGHDT, CDR2 YYEEEE. This CDR3 has 14 residues. The CDR3 protein is CASSLGGGQETQYF. The CDR3 DNA reads TGTGCCAGCAGCTTGGGAGGCGGACAAGAGACCCAGTACTTC. The full variable domain, completed using reference TRBV5-6 and TRBJ2-5, is DAGVTQSPTHLIKTRGQQVTLRCSPKSGHDTVSWYQQALGQGPQFIFQYYEEEERQRGNFPDRFSGHQFPNYSSELNVNALLLGDSALYLCASSLGGGQETQYFGPGTRLLVL.

V and J are TRBV7-8 and TRBJ1-6, with a weak D call TRBD1 (6 bases). This CDR3 is 15 amino acids long. CDR1 SGHVS and CDR2 FQNEAQ come from the germline V gene. The ends were cut back, 1 base at V and 6 bases at J, with 10 bases in the middle. The CDR3 region is CASSLGAGVNSPLHF. DNA for the CDR3: TGTGCCAGCAGCTTAGGGGCAGGGGTTAATTCACCCCTCCACTTT.

Concerning this clone itself: The junction and the germline gene differ at one end; a read error may be behind it. The V gene is TRBV9, the J gene TRBJ1-3; 8 bases match TRBD1. Germline V gene lookup returns CDR1 SGDLS and CDR2 YYNGEE. The CDR3 loop spans 17 amino acids. The CDR3 region has the DNA TGTGCCAGCAGCGCCATGCCAGGGGGCTGGTCTGGAAACAACATATATTTT. As protein: CASSAMPGGWSGNNIYF.

This chain joins TRBV7-2 and TRBJ2-5; 11 bases align to TRBD2. Germline V gives CDR1 SGHTA, CDR2 FQGNSA. The CDR3 has 14 amino acids. Trimming removed 5 bases from V and 10 bases from J; junction bases left unmatched: 9. The CDR3 protein is CASSPKRLAGIQYF. Here the CDR3 DNA reads TGTGCCAGCAGCCCGAAACGACTAGCGGGGATCCAGTACTTC.

The chain couples TRBV6-2 or TRBV6-3 to TRBJ1-2, with 10 bases that match TRBD1. This CDR3 spans 14 amino acids. V trimming: 2 bases; J trimming: 10 bases; junction bases outside the gene matches: 7. Germline CDR1 MNHEY, CDR2 SVGEGT. This CDR3 reads CASSYRGQGDVYTF. The CDR3 nucleotides read TGTGCCAGCAGTTACCGAGGACAGGGGGATGTCTACACCTTC.

In this sample, this clone turned up once. The gene calls are TRBV6-6 and TRBJ1-1, with 8 bases matching TRBD1. J was trimmed by 1 base and V by 5 bases; bases with no gene match: 9. In germline, CDR1 is MNHNY, CDR2 SVGAGI (reference sequence). CDR3 length equals 16 residues. The CDR3 protein is CASSPPLGQENTEAFF. The DNA for the CDR3 is TGTGCCAGCAGTCCTCCCCTGGGACAGGAGAACACTGAAGCTTTCTTT.